This TCR beta chain stems from a study of early T cells in non-severe SARS-CoV-2 infection. As for the study in general: RNA in bulk from unsorted whole blood was sequenced, and chains were unpaired.

This clonotype has a count of ten or more. Germline CDR1 is LNHDA and CDR2 is SQIVND (reference sequence). V dropped 3 bases and J dropped 6 bases, with 5 bases sitting between them. This CDR3 region has 12 residues. TCRdb ran MiXCR on the 5' RACE reads and lists one entry per CDR3 protein. The sample lists about 35,000 distinct CDR3 sequences; approximately 8.7% were seen once. The specimen comprised whole blood, sampled at baseline. The chain is built from TRBV19 and TRBJ2-2, with D uncertain. The TCR comes from an adult who was a healthcare worker with PCR-confirmed SARS-CoV-2 infection or an uninfected control (not recorded which). This CDR3 reads CASSMASGELFF. CDR3 sequence (DNA): TGTGCCAGTAGTATGGCCTCCGGGGAGCTGTTTTTT.